Shown below are 3 T cell receptor beta chains from a single sample sequenced in a study of blood T cell repertoires in COVID-19. Profiling relied on immunoSEQ multiplex PCR, and the TCRdb table lists in-frame clones only, not all of them. The repertoire holds under 300,000 clones, 75% to 95% seen once, with 1.9% in the top ten. The specimen was PBMCs or T cells enriched from blood (not recorded which). All receptors come from a young woman who had recovered from COVID-19.

The chain has TRBV5-1 and TRBJ1-2; 10 nucleotides line up with TRBD1. J was trimmed by 6 bases and V by 0 bases; bases with no gene match: 5. The CDR3 length is 15 residues. Germline V lookup: CDR1 SGHRS, CDR2 YFSETQ. The CDR3 sequence: CASSLEVGTGDGYTF. CDR3 DNA: TGCGCCAGCAGCTTGGAAGTCGGGACAGGGGATGGCTACACCTTC.

The gene calls are TRBV5-4 and TRBJ1-6; D is undetermined. Germline values: CDR1 SGHNT, CDR2 YYREEE (reference sequence). With 4 bases removed from V and 7 bases from J, the gap between germline ends came to 18 bases. The CDR3 runs to 16 residues. CDR3 in amino acids: CASSPFLHSRNSPLHF. The CDR3 DNA reads as TGTGCCAGCAGCCCGTTCCTCCACTCCCGAAATTCACCCCTCCACTTT.

This chain connects TRBV6-4 to TRBJ2-3; no firm D call. V was trimmed by 6 bases and J by 3 bases, leaving 19 bases between them. This CDR3 contains 16 residues. CDR1 is MRHNA, CDR2 SNTAGT, per germline. This chain's CDR3 is CASSPGTGSGTDTQYF. Written as DNA, the CDR3 is TGTGCCAGCAGCCCGGGTACGGGTTCCGGTACAGATACGCAGTATTTT.